The next 14 T cell receptor beta chains were all read from a single sample in a study of blood T cell repertoires in COVID-19. TCRdb's copy holds only in-frame clones and misses some; the assay was immunoSEQ multiplex PCR. The table lists approximately 88,000 clones, 90% to 95% of them singletons. Source material: peripheral blood. These receptors were taken from a woman aged 45-60 years in a cohort sampled during active COVID-19.

The J gene is TRBJ2-3, the V gene TRBV29-1; 12 nucleotides agree with TRBD1. CDR1 SQVTM and CDR2 ANQGSEA come from the germline V gene. The trim removed 7 bases at V and 2 bases at J, leaving 7 bases unmatched. The CDR3 extends over 15 amino acids. The CDR3, as DNA: TGCAGCGCGTACGGGACAGGGGGCTCCACAGATACGCAGTATTTT. It translates to CSAYGTGGSTDTQYF.

The chain recombines TRBV3-1 (or the pseudogene TRBV3-2) with TRBJ1-6; 9 bases line up with TRBD1. Germline V gene lookup returns CDR1 LGHDT and CDR2 YNNKEL (reference sequence). This CDR3 has 16 residues. Germline trimming cut 1 base from V and 10 bases from J; bases unmatched to any gene: 8. CDR3 nucleotide sequence: TGTGCCAGCAGCCAAGCCCCACCGGGACAGGGCTCACCCCTCCACTTT. Protein: CASSQAPPGQGSPLHF.

J is TRBJ1-2 and V is TRBV6-5; 9 bases agree with TRBD1. The V and J ends lost 6 bases and 2 bases, in that order; junction bases with no gene match: 7. The CDR3 length is 15 residues. Germline CDR1 MNHEY, CDR2 SVGAGI. The CDR3 loop is CASRPTGGENYGYTF. The CDR3 DNA reads TGTGCCAGCAGGCCTACAGGGGGCGAGAACTATGGCTACACCTTC.

This rearrangement joins TRBV6-5 to TRBJ2-7; 11 bases line up with TRBD1. Unmatched junction bases numbered 3, after V lost 6 bases and J lost 2 bases. Germline CDR1 and CDR2: MNHEY and SVGAGI. This CDR3 is built from 14 residues. CDR3 sequence (DNA): TGTGCCAGCAGCCAGGACAGGGGGCCCTACGAGCAGTACTTC. Its protein is CASSQDRGPYEQYF.

There are a few counts of this clone. This rearrangement joins TRBV5-4 to TRBJ1-6, with unresolved D. Per germline, CDR1 SGHNT and CDR2 YYREEE (reference sequence). V lost 0 bases and J 9 bases, leaving 16 bases between the germline ends. The CDR3 spans 16 residues. Written as DNA, the CDR3 is TGTGCCAGCAGCTTGGGGGGTGTCCCCGGAGGTTCACCCCTCCACTTT. It encodes CASSLGGVPGGSPLHF.

The sample holds one count of this clone. The rearrangement joins TRBV11-3 to TRBJ2-2; 7 bases align to TRBD1. The CDR3 loop spans 17 amino acids. The V and J ends lost 4 bases and 6 bases, in that order; junction bases with no gene match: 14. Germline CDR1 is SGHNT and CDR2 is YENEEA. CDR3 sequence reads: CASSSSGGPQTPGELFF. The CDR3 nucleotides are TGTGCCAGCAGCTCTTCAGGGGGACCCCAAACCCCCGGGGAGCTGTTTTTT. The variable domain in full, completed from reference TRBV11-3 and TRBJ2-2, reads EAGVVQSPRYKIIEKKQPVAFWCNPISGHNTLYWYLQNLGQGPELLIRYENEEAVDDSQLPKDRFSAERLKGVDSTLKIQPAELGDSAVYLCASSSSGGPQTPGELFFGEGSRLTVL.

The CDR3 here is CASSQVPLREDGYTF. Written as DNA, the CDR3 is TGCGCCAGCAGCCAAGTCCCCCTCAGGGAGGATGGCTACACCTTC. The chain employs TRBV4-1 and TRBJ1-2, with TRBD1 as a possible D gene (5 bases). The CDR3 spans 15 residues. Germline CDR1 MGHRA, CDR2 YSYEKL. The V and J ends lost 1 base and 6 bases respectively, with 15 bases between them.

This chain connects TRBV20-1 to TRBJ2-5; D is unclear. This CDR3 has 13 residues. Trimming removed 3 bases at V and 1 base at J, with 9 bases between. Germline V gene lookup returns CDR1 DFQATT and CDR2 SNEGSKA (reference sequence). CDR3 coding DNA: TGCAGTGCTAGTTACAGAATCCAAGAGACCCAGTACTTC. It translates to CSASYRIQETQYF.

This clone was picked up one time. The chain is built from TRBV24-1 and TRBJ1-5, with 7 positions matching TRBD1. CDR3 length: 17 residues. CDR1 and CDR2 from the germline V gene are KGHDR and SFDVKD. J lost 2 bases, V lost 4 bases, and 10 bases had no gene match. The CDR3 protein is CATSDRTTGLGNQPQHF. The CDR3, as DNA: TGTGCCACCAGTGACCGGACGACAGGGCTGGGCAATCAGCCCCAGCATTTT.

The chain employs TRBV4-2 and TRBJ1-5, with D possibly matching TRBD1 (5 bases). The CDR3 is 14 residues long. Between the trimmed V and J ends, which lost 2 bases and 6 bases, there was a span of 11 bases. The germline CDR1 and CDR2 sequences are LGHNA and YNFKEQ. The CDR3 DNA follows: TGTGCCAGCAGCCAACAGGGAGGTAGTCAGCCCCAGCATTTT. This encodes CASSQQGGSQPQHF.

This rearrangement joins TRBV23-1 to TRBJ1-2; D is ambiguous. TRBV23-1 has ORF status, its function being uncertain. The ends were cut back, 4 bases at V and 8 bases at J, with 11 bases in the middle. This CDR3 is 12 amino acids long. In DNA, the CDR3 is TGCGCCAGCAGTCGGCGAGGGAACGGCTACACCTTC. It codes for CASSRRGNGYTF.

CDR3 coding DNA: TGTGCCAGCAGCTCGACAGCTGGAAACACCATATATTTT. Protein product: CASSSTAGNTIYF. V and J are TRBV11-3 and TRBJ1-3; a weak D match, TRBD1 (5 bases). Per germline, CDR1 SGHNT and CDR2 YENEEA. This CDR3 spans 13 amino acids. The germline V and J ends were trimmed by 4 bases and 2 bases, with 6 bases remaining between them.

V usage is TRBV18 and J usage is TRBJ2-3; TRBD1 might be the D (5 bases). Looked up from germline, CDR1 is KGHSH and CDR2 is LQKENI. The length of the CDR3 is 14 residues. V was trimmed by 2 bases and J by 1 base, leaving 7 bases between them. CDR3 region: CASSPDSRTDTQYF. The CDR3 nucleotides are TGTGCCAGCTCACCAGACAGCCGCACAGATACGCAGTATTTT.

The chain combines TRBV5-1 with TRBJ1-4; 8 nucleotides line up with TRBD1. With V trimmed by 4 bases and J by 4 bases, 6 bases remained unmatched. Germline assignment: CDR1 SGHRS and CDR2 YFSETQ. CDR3 length: 15 amino acids. Here the CDR3 reads CASSAGGFGNEKLFF. CDR3 nucleotide sequence: TGCGCCAGCAGCGCAGGGGGCTTCGGTAATGAAAAACTGTTTTTT.